The clone carrying this T cell receptor (beta chain) has a handful of counts. Its antigen is unknown. This entry belongs to a study of response to subunit inactivated influenza vaccine. V was cut by 5 bases and J by 1 base, with 6 bases left in between. From germline, CDR1 is SEHNR and CDR2 FQNEAQ (reference sequence). There are 13 residues in the CDR3. Study-level points and caveats: Each seasonal influenza vaccination, the authors suggested, recruits few new T cells.

MiXCR, applied by TCRdb to the RT-PCR reads, yields one record per CDR3 protein. This table holds about 190,000 distinct CDR3 sequences, 13% to 15% found once. This sequence was found in a man aged 50-59 years who received an inactivated influenza vaccine. Material: CD8+ T cells sorted from PBMCs, obtained more than 4 days after vaccination. V and J are TRBV7-9 and TRBJ1-3; D possibly corresponds to TRBD1 (5 bases). The CDR3 protein is CASSGQSGNTIYF. The CDR3 nucleotides read TGTGCCAGCAGCGGACAATCTGGAAACACCATATATTTT. The full variable domain, with the rest looked up from reference TRBV7-9 and TRBJ1-3, is DTGVSQNPRHKITKRGQNVTFRCDPISEHNRLYWYRQTLGQGPEFLTYFQNEAQLEKSRLLSDRFSAERPKGSFSTLEIQRTEQGDSAMYLCASSGQSGNTIYFGEGSWLTVV.